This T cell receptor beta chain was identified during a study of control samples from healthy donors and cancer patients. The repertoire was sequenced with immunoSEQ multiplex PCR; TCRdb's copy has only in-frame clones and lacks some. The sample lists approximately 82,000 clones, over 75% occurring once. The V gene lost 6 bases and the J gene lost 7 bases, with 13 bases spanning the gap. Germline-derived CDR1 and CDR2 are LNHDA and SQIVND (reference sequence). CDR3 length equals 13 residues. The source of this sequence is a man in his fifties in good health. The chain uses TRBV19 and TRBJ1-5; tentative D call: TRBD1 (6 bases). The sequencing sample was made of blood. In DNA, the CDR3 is TGTGCCAGTAGGTTGGAGGGGGGGCAGCCCCAGCATTTT. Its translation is CASRLEGGQPQHF. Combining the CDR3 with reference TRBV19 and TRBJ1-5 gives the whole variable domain DGGITQSPKYLFRKEGQNVTLSCEQNLNHDAMYWYRQDPGQGLRLIYYSQIVNDFQKGDIAEGYSVSREKKESFPLTVTSAQKNPTAFYLCASRLEGGQPQHFGDGTRLSIL.